This entry lists 21 T cell receptor beta chains sequenced from one sample in a study of CD8 T cells in ankylosing spondylitis. Study results and caveats: Ankylosing spondylitis blood appeared to carry a characteristic TCR beta motif of roughly 8 highly homologous variants.

Antigen specificity for these receptors is unknown. TCRdb re-called the 5' RACE reads through MiXCR, storing one row per CDR3 protein. The table has hundreds of thousands of distinct CDR3 sequences, about an eighth seen once; the top ten hold 0.51%. Sequenced sample: blood, either unsorted or a sorted T cell fraction (not recorded which). These receptors were taken from a male donor with ankylosing spondylitis.

This clonotype was observed many times. This chain connects TRBV12-3 or TRBV12-4 to TRBJ1-1; 9 bases line up with TRBD1. This CDR3 has 15 amino acids. With 2 bases clipped from V and 6 bases from J, the junction kept 7 bases outside the gene matches. The CDR3 reads CASSLSRQGESEAFF. Written as DNA, the CDR3 is TGTGCCAGCAGTTTATCGCGACAGGGGGAATCTGAAGCTTTCTTT.

This clonotype has ten or more counts. The junction departs from the called germline gene at one end, perhaps through a read error. V gene TRBV28 combines with J gene TRBJ2-3, with 7 bases matching TRBD2. The CDR3 loop spans 16 amino acids. Germline loops: CDR1 MDHEN, CDR2 SYDVKM. The CDR3 nucleotides read TGTGCCAGCACTTTAAGGCGCGGGAGCATCGCAGATACGCAGTATTTT. Translating it yields CASTLRRGSIADTQYF. The full variable domain, its missing parts supplied by reference TRBV28 and TRBJ2-3, is DVKVTQSSRYLVKRTGEKVFLECVQDMDHENMFWYRQDPGLGLRLIYFSYDVKMKEKGDIPEGYSVSREKKERFSLILESASTNQTSMYLCASTLRRGSIADTQYFGPGTRLTVL.

This clonotype has a count of ten or more. The genes are TRBV5-1 and TRBJ1-1; D possibly corresponds to TRBD1 (5 bases). V was shortened by 3 bases and J by 1 base, with 10 bases between the two germline ends. Germline V lookup: CDR1 SGHRS, CDR2 YFSETQ. This CDR3 spans 14 amino acids. The CDR3 loop reads CASSWWGRNTEAFF. CDR3 nucleotides: TGCGCCAGCAGCTGGTGGGGCCGGAACACTGAAGCTTTCTTT.

This clonotype was counted a few times. The chain employs TRBV5-6 and TRBJ2-5; D gene uncertain. The V and J ends lost 2 bases and 5 bases respectively, with 7 bases between them. In germline, CDR1 is SGHDT, CDR2 YYEEEE. The CDR3 is 12 residues long. This CDR3 reads CASSFLYETQYF. The CDR3 DNA is TGTGCCAGCAGCTTCCTCTATGAGACCCAGTACTTC.

This chain connects TRBV6-1 to TRBJ2-7, with 8 bases matching TRBD2. This CDR3 is 14 amino acids long. Germline CDR1 reads MNHNS; CDR2 reads SASEGT. The V and J ends lost 6 bases and 4 bases, in that order; junction bases with no gene match: 8. CDR3 protein: CASRRAGEPYEQYF. Here the CDR3 DNA reads TGTGCCAGCAGGAGAGCGGGAGAGCCGTACGAGCAGTACTTC.

This clonotype was counted between two and nine times. The chain couples TRBV10-3 to TRBJ2-1; TRBD1 aligns across 10 bases. V lost 6 bases, J lost 8 bases, and 19 bases stayed unmatched. The CDR3 sequence is 18 residues long. Germline V gene sequence: CDR1 ENHRY, CDR2 SYGVKD. Written as DNA, the CDR3 is TGTGCCATCAGAACCGGGACAGGGGTTAAATCACGATTCGATGAGCAGTTCTTC. The encoded protein is CAIRTGTGVKSRFDEQFF.

This clonotype was found a few times. This chain uses TRBV27 with TRBJ2-7, with D maybe TRBD1 (6 bases). Between the trimmed V and J ends, which lost 5 bases and 3 bases, there was a span of 20 bases. The CDR3 runs 16 residues. Germline V gives CDR1 MNHEY, CDR2 SMNVEV (reference sequence). This chain's CDR3 is CASSTGPGVMFYEQYF. The CDR3 region has the DNA TGTGCCAGCAGTACAGGGCCAGGGGTTATGTTCTACGAGCAGTACTTC.

The chain links TRBV4-2 to TRBJ2-1; 9 bases match TRBD1. J lost 3 bases, V lost 1 base, and 7 bases had no gene match. The CDR3 covers 17 residues. The germline CDR1 and CDR2 sequences are LGHNA and YNFKEQ. CDR3 amino acids: CASSQVLGDRVYNEQFF. The CDR3 DNA reads as TGTGCCAGCAGCCAAGTACTCGGGGACAGGGTCTACAATGAGCAGTTCTTC.

This clonotype was counted ten times or more. The chain employs TRBV24-1 and TRBJ2-2; 11 bases agree with TRBD1. V lost 3 bases to trimming and J lost 5 bases; unmatched junction nucleotides: 4. There are 16 residues in the CDR3. From germline, CDR1 is KGHDR and CDR2 SFDVKD. Here the CDR3 reads CATSDPGQGVTGELFF. The CDR3 region has the DNA TGTGCCACCAGTGATCCGGGACAGGGGGTGACCGGGGAGCTGTTTTTT.

The gene calls are TRBV12-3 or TRBV12-4 and TRBJ1-1, with D possibly being TRBD1 (6 bases). The V end lost 5 bases, the J end lost 1 base, and 17 bases lay between the germline ends. This CDR3 spans 16 amino acids. CDR3 loop: CASSPRLGRGNTEAFF. CDR3 nucleotide sequence: TGTGCCAGCAGTCCGCGGCTGGGCAGGGGGAACACTGAAGCTTTCTTT.

The chain combines TRBV5-1 with TRBJ2-2; D is possibly TRBD2 (6 bases). Trimming cost V 3 bases and J 5 bases, with 14 bases left between them. CDR1 SGHRS and CDR2 YFSETQ come from the germline V gene. This CDR3 has 15 amino acids. CDR3 sequence (DNA): TGCGCCAGCAGCTCCTCCGGCGGGGATACCGGGGAGCTGTTTTTT. Protein product: CASSSSGGDTGELFF.

This clonotype occurred many times. V and J are TRBV4-2 and TRBJ2-5; TRBD1 might be the D (5 bases). Germline loops: CDR1 LGHNA, CDR2 YNFKEQ. This CDR3 has 15 residues. V was pared by 0 bases and J by 1 base, with 9 bases between. The chain's CDR3 is CASSQDQGLQETQYF. DNA for the CDR3: TGTGCCAGCAGCCAAGATCAGGGCCTCCAAGAGACCCAGTACTTC.

The chain couples TRBV4-2 to TRBJ2-1; 9 nucleotides align to TRBD2. The CDR3 contains 14 residues. The germline V gene encodes CDR1 LGHNA and CDR2 YNFKEQ. J lost 9 bases, V lost 6 bases, and 9 bases had no gene match. The CDR3 sequence: CASSHGGGAGEQFF. The CDR3 region has the DNA TGTGCCAGCAGTCACGGCGGGGGGGCGGGTGAGCAGTTCTTC.

This chain connects TRBV20-1 to TRBJ1-2; 7 nucleotides match TRBD1. CDR3 length: 13 residues. Germline trimming cut 3 bases from V and 8 bases from J; bases unmatched to any gene: 9. CDR1 is DFQATT, CDR2 SNEGSKA, per germline (reference sequence). Written as DNA, the CDR3 is TGCAGTGCTAGTGTGACGGGAGGGGGCGGCTACACCTTC. This sequence encodes CSASVTGGGGYTF.

Only a few counts were recorded for this clonotype. The chain links TRBV27 to TRBJ1-6; TRBD1 might be the D (5 bases). Germline CDR1 MNHEY, CDR2 SMNVEV (reference sequence). The CDR3 has 13 residues. V gave up 0 bases and J gave up 12 bases, with 9 bases separating them. CDR3 sequence: CASSLSDTLPLHF. CDR3 in DNA: TGTGCCAGCAGTTTATCGGACACCCTACCCCTCCACTTT.

The chain uses TRBV7-6 and TRBJ2-5; possibly TRBD1 for D (7 bases). Per the germline V gene, CDR1 is SGHVS and CDR2 is FNYEAQ. V lost 5 bases and J 4 bases, leaving 14 bases between the germline ends. The CDR3 consists of 14 residues. CDR3 amino acids: CASSIRQGGETQYF. CDR3 sequence (DNA): TGTGCCAGCAGCATAAGACAGGGAGGAGAGACCCAGTACTTC.

This chain joins TRBV7-8 and TRBJ1-1, with D tentatively TRBD1 (5 bases). This CDR3 has 17 amino acids. Trimming left V 0 bases short and J 7 bases short, with 21 bases between. The germline gives CDR1 SGHVS, CDR2 FQNEAQ. CDR3 in DNA: TGTGCCAGCAGCTTAGCGATAATCGGGACCATTACAAGTGAAGCTTTCTTT. This sequence encodes CASSLAIIGTITSEAFF. Looking up the rest from reference TRBV7-8 and TRBJ1-1 gives the full variable domain: GAGVSQSPRYKVAKRGQDVALRCDPISGHVSLFWYQQALGQGPEFLTYFQNEAQLDKSGLPSDRFFAERPEGSVSTLKIQRTQQEDSAVYLCASSLAIIGTITSEAFFGQGTRLTVV.

This clonotype was seen a few times. V gene TRBV5-1 combines with J gene TRBJ2-1, with 7 bases identical to TRBD2. CDR3 length: 16 residues. CDR1 is SGHRS, CDR2 YFSETQ, per germline. Trimming took 4 bases from V and 1 from J; bases not matched to a gene: 8. In DNA form, the CDR3 reads TGCGCCAGCAGCCCCGGGACTACGGTTTCCTACAATGAGCAGTTCTTC. This sequence encodes CASSPGTTVSYNEQFF.

This clonotype was recorded once. The DNA for the CDR3 is TGTGCCAGCAGTTTTACGGGGGCTACGGGCGAGCAGTACTTC. Translated: CASSFTGATGEQYF. This rearrangement joins TRBV12-3 or TRBV12-4 to TRBJ2-7; D may correspond to TRBD1 or TRBD2 (6 bases each). The CDR3 totals 14 residues. V was clipped by 3 bases and J by 6 bases, with 15 bases between them.

This clonotype was seen ten or more times. This chain joins TRBV29-1 and TRBJ1-1, with D unresolved. The CDR3 sequence is 11 residues long. V shed 3 bases and J shed 8 bases, with 10 bases lying between them. CDR1 is SQVTM, CDR2 ANQGSEA, per germline. The CDR3 sequence is CSVDRTPEAFF. The CDR3 region has the DNA TGCAGCGTTGACAGGACGCCGGAAGCTTTCTTT.

This clonotype has a handful of counts. The rearrangement uses TRBV5-1 and TRBJ2-7; D not resolved. CDR1 is SGHRS, CDR2 YFSETQ, per germline. This CDR3 has 12 residues. Trimming pared 4 bases from V and 7 bases from J, leaving 12 bases between. CDR3 protein: CASSPVGEEQYF. The CDR3 DNA reads as TGCGCCAGCAGCCCGGTTGGGGAAGAGCAGTACTTC. Full variable domain (outside the CDR3, taken from reference TRBV5-1 and TRBJ2-7): KAGVTQTPRYLIKTRGQQVTLSCSPISGHRSVSWYQQTPGQGLQFLFEYFSETQRNKGNFPGRFSGRQFSNSRSEMNVSTLELGDSALYLCASSPVGEEQYFGPGTRLTVT.